The rows below give T cell receptor beta chains drawn from one sample of a study of identical twins. TCRdb reprocessed the 5' RACE reads with MiXCR, giving one entry per CDR3 protein. The sample has roughly 230,000 distinct CDR3 sequences, about 8.9% seen once; the top ten hold less than 4%. This same sample was also part of a study on yellow fever vaccine responses in identical twins.

The source material was CD8+ T cells sorted from blood. The source of these receptors is a woman younger than 35 in good health. CDR3s include the opening cysteine and the closing phenylalanine or tryptophan. D genes are given only for firm matches. Where a row states a size, it is once, few, many or the class of an expanded clone; other rows omit it.

J gene	clone size	D gene	V gene	CDR3 protein	CDR3 DNA
TRBJ2-7	few	TRBD1	TRBV20-1	CSARDLDRVSYEQYF	TGCAGTGCTAGAGATTTGGACAGGGTGTCCTACGAGCAGTACTTC
TRBJ1-1	few	NA	TRBV7-9	CASRNQGTEAFF	TGTGCCAGCAGAAATCAGGGGACTGAAGCTTTCTTT
TRBJ2-7	once	NA	TRBV7-8	CASSLGTVPSYEQYF	TGTGCCAGCAGCTTAGGTACGGTACCGTCCTACGAGCAGTACTTC
TRBJ2-2	NA	TRBD1	TRBV7-6	CASSQRGHGELFF	TGTGCCAGCAGCCAAAGGGGGCACGGGGAGCTGTTTTTT
TRBJ1-6	NA	NA	TRBV27	CASSYSGRNSPLHF	TGTGCCAGCAGTTACTCAGGGAGGAATTCACCCCTCCACTTT
TRBJ2-1	few	TRBD1	TRBV12-3/TRBV12-4	CASSLIGQGATYNEQFF	TGTGCCAGCAGTTTGATTGGACAGGGGGCAACCTACAATGAGCAGTTCTTC
TRBJ2-2	many	NA	TRBV29-1	CSVEAVTTGELFF	TGCAGCGTTGAGGCCGTGACCACCGGGGAGCTGTTTTTT
TRBJ2-6	NA	NA	TRBV4-3	CASSPDPDGNSGANALTF	TGCGCCAGCAGCCCGGACCCGGACGGCAACTCTGGGGCCAACGCCCTGACTTTC
TRBJ2-3	few	NA	TRBV6-1	CASSAGHTDTQYF	TGTGCCAGCAGCGCGGGGCACACAGATACGCAGTATTTT
TRBJ2-7	few	TRBD2	TRBV7-2	CASSLGSSGRSHEQYF	TGTGCCAGCAGCTTAGGGTCTAGCGGGAGATCCCACGAGCAGTACTTC
TRBJ2-3	NA	NA	TRBV6-2/TRBV6-3	CASSYPALTGTTDTQYF	TGTGCCAGCAGTTACCCCGCTCTTACAGGGACCACAGATACGCAGTATTTT
TRBJ2-3	NA	NA	TRBV11-2	CASTAPQAPDTQYF	TGTGCCAGCACGGCCCCACAGGCCCCAGATACGCAGTATTTT
TRBJ1-1	many	TRBD1	TRBV29-1	CSVEVRGQGARFATFF	TGCAGCGTTGAAGTTAGGGGACAGGGGGCTCGCTTTGCTACTTTCTTT
TRBJ2-7	NA	TRBD2	TRBV9	CASSGPGLRPEQYF	TGTGCCAGCAGCGGACCGGGACTAAGGCCCGAGCAGTACTTC
TRBJ2-3	NA	NA	TRBV28	CASSFTSAADTQYF	TGTGCCAGCAGTTTTACTTCCGCGGCAGATACGCAGTATTTT
TRBJ2-5	NA	NA	TRBV11-3	CASSLDQETLYF	TGTGCCAGCAGCTTAGATCAGGAGACCCTGTACTTC
TRBJ2-1	many	NA	TRBV7-9	CASRLYNEQFF	TGTGCCAGCCGGCTTTACAATGAGCAGTTCTTC
TRBJ2-1	NA	TRBD1	TRBV27	CASSPRDRDNERFF	TGTGCCAGCAGTCCCCGGGACAGGGACAATGAGCGGTTCTTC